A single sample is the source of the 3 T cell receptor beta chains below, sequenced in a study of blood T cells in healthy people across ages (dated by TCRdb to between 2014 and 2017). Libraries were constructed by 5' RACE. TCRdb names Illumina HiSeq 2500 as the instrument used. A second PCR of roughly 7 to 11 cycles was performed with a sample-barcoded 5' primer and a J-beta primer mix. TCRdb trimmed the raw reads at Q25, called clones with MiXCR and kept productive beta chains. Rows with a matching CDR3 protein are joined into one entry that keeps the most common DNA and genes. Recorded for this sample are 1.2 million to 1.5 million distinct CDR3 sequences; approximately 38% of them occurred a single time. Of the sample, approximately 7.9% is held by the ten largest clones. The source material was blood. The receptors here all came from a woman aged 18-29 years in good health.

This rearrangement joins TRBV27 to TRBJ2-1, with unresolved D. V lost 6 bases, J lost 2 bases, and 20 bases lay in between. The CDR3 is 17 amino acids. Per germline, CDR1 MNHEY and CDR2 SMNVEV (reference sequence). The CDR3 is CASSPPTELWPYNEQFF. The CDR3 DNA is TGTGCCAGCAGCCCTCCCACCGAACTCTGGCCCTACAATGAGCAGTTCTTC.

J is TRBJ2-2 and V is TRBV27, with a possible D match to TRBD2 (5 bases). The CDR3 consists of 17 residues. Trimming left V 2 bases short and J 5 bases short, with 18 bases between. Germline V gives CDR1 MNHEY, CDR2 SMNVEV (reference sequence). The CDR3 nucleotides are TGTGCCAGCAGTTTAGTAAAAGGGAGTCCGGTGACCGGGGAGCTGTTTTTT. Its translation: CASSLVKGSPVTGELFF.

This clonotype came up a few times. V usage is TRBV28 and J usage is TRBJ1-5, with no clear D. The germline V and J ends were trimmed by 5 bases and 12 bases, with 14 bases remaining between them. CDR1 is MDHEN, CDR2 SYDVKM, per germline. The CDR3 extends over 12 amino acids. The CDR3 DNA reads as TGTGCCAGCAGTCTCGAAGACCATTTCCAGCATTTT. Protein sequence: CASSLEDHFQHF. Using reference TRBV28 and TRBJ1-5 for the parts outside the CDR3, the full variable domain is DVKVTQSSRYLVKRTGEKVFLECVQDMDHENMFWYRQDPGLGLRLIYFSYDVKMKEKGDIPEGYSVSREKKERFSLILESASTNQTSMYLCASSLEDHFQHFGDGTRLSIL.